The 10 T cell receptor beta chains listed next were all sequenced from one sample in a study of T cells in Graves' hyperthyroidism and ophthalmopathy (dated by TCRdb to about 2019). Libraries were prepared through multiplex PCR. Sequencing used an Illumina HiSeq 2000. TCR beta CDR3 regions were amplified from RNA transcripts. A first-round RT-PCR of the TCR CDR3 used the HTBI primer set with the Qiagen OneStep RT-PCR kit. TCRdb reprocessed the public reads (quality trimming at Q25 with fastp, clone calling with MiXCR) and kept in-frame beta chains. Duplicate CDR3 protein sequences are folded into a single record with the most common DNA and genes. The sample has about 400,000 distinct CDR3 sequences on record, 14% of them singletons. The ten most abundant clones make up around 20% of the sample. The sequencing sample was made of blood. Receptor source: a woman younger than 45 with Graves' ophthalmopathy.

This clonotype came up many times. The V gene is TRBV6-1, the J gene TRBJ1-1, with no clear D. This CDR3 region has 13 residues. The germline V and J ends were trimmed by 7 bases and 2 bases, with 11 bases remaining between them. Germline V gene sequence: CDR1 MNHNS, CDR2 SASEGT. CDR3 in DNA: TGTGCCAGCAAGTTAACAGATAACACTGAAGCTTTCTTT. The encoded protein is CASKLTDNTEAFF.

This clonotype was picked up many times. The chain is built from TRBV4-2 and TRBJ2-5, with D perhaps TRBD1 or TRBD2 (6 bases each). Trimming took 0 bases from V and 5 from J, leaving 13 bases between them. In germline, CDR1 is LGHNA, CDR2 YNFKEQ. The CDR3 is 15 residues long. CDR3 residues: CASSQEGGRVETQYF. The CDR3 DNA sequence: TGTGCCAGCAGCCAAGAGGGGGGCCGGGTGGAGACCCAGTACTTC.

This clonotype was seen repeatedly, ten times or more. The V gene is TRBV7-9, the J gene TRBJ2-2; perhaps TRBD2 as D (5 bases). The CDR3 is 13 amino acids. Germline CDR1 is SEHNR and CDR2 is FQNEAQ (reference sequence). Trimming left V 3 bases short and J 5 bases short, with 7 bases between. The CDR3 nucleotides are TGTGCCAGCAGCTTCGAGGGAACCGGGGAGCTGTTTTTT. Translated: CASSFEGTGELFF.

This clonotype was counted ten times or more. The chain employs TRBV14 and TRBJ1-1; possible D gene TRBD1, 6 bases. V was clipped by 1 base and J by 0 bases, with 12 bases between them. Germline V CDR1 and CDR2: SGHDN, FVKESK. The CDR3 spans 16 residues. The DNA for the CDR3 is TGTGCCAGCAGCCAAGCAAAAACAGGGTTGAACACTGAAGCTTTCTTT. It is translated as CASSQAKTGLNTEAFF.

This clonotype was counted at least ten times. V is TRBV3-1 and J is TRBJ1-2, with D unclear. The CDR3 has 16 amino acids. V was clipped by 0 bases and J by 4 bases, with 15 bases between them. Germline V CDR1 and CDR2: LGHDT, YNNKEL (reference sequence). The CDR3 sequence: CASSQDSAGTTYGYTF. DNA of the CDR3: TGTGCCAGCAGCCAAGATTCGGCAGGAACAACCTATGGCTACACCTTC.

This clonotype occurred many times. The rearrangement uses TRBV7-9 and TRBJ2-7; D is perhaps TRBD1 or TRBD2 (5 bases each). The CDR3 sequence is 16 residues long. V lost 4 bases and J lost 0, with 16 bases in between. Germline CDR1 and CDR2: SEHNR and FQNEAQ (reference sequence). DNA for the CDR3: TGTGCCAGCAGCTCACCCCGGGACGGAAGCTCCTACGAGCAGTACTTC. Amino acid sequence: CASSSPRDGSSYEQYF. The entire variable domain, with the rest obtained from reference TRBV7-9 and TRBJ2-7, is as follows: DTGVSQNPRHKITKRGQNVTFRCDPISEHNRLYWYRQTLGQGPEFLTYFQNEAQLEKSRLLSDRFSAERPKGSFSTLEIQRTEQGDSAMYLCASSSPRDGSSYEQYFGPGTRLTVT.

In its sample, this clonotype was seen many times. The V call is TRBV7-2, the J call TRBJ1-5; D call uncertain. The CDR3 runs 15 residues. Trimming stripped 2 bases from V and 0 bases from J, with 8 bases between. The germline V gene encodes CDR1 SGHTA and CDR2 FQGNSA. CDR3 loop: CASSLTSVSNQPQHF. In DNA, the CDR3 is TGTGCCAGCAGCTTAACGAGTGTTAGCAATCAGCCCCAGCATTTT. Full variable domain (rest looked up from reference TRBV7-2 and TRBJ1-5): GAGVSQSPSNKVTEKGKDVELRCDPISGHTALYWYRQSLGQGLEFLIYFQGNSAPDKSGLPSDRFSAERTGGSVSTLTIQRTQQEDSAVYLCASSLTSVSNQPQHFGDGTRLSIL.

This clonotype appeared many times. V and J are TRBV18 and TRBJ2-1; TRBD2 is a possible D gene (6 bases). This CDR3 is 13 amino acids long. Germline CDR1 KGHSH, CDR2 LQKENI. Between the trimmed V and J ends, which lost 8 bases and 4 bases, there was a span of 12 bases. The CDR3 nucleotides are TGTGCCAGCAAGGGACTGACGTACAATGAGCAGTTCTTC. Translation: CASKGLTYNEQFF.

At least ten counts were recorded for this clonotype. This chain links TRBV28 with TRBJ2-1; D unresolved. CDR1 is MDHEN and CDR2 is SYDVKM in the germline V gene. Trimming stripped 3 bases from V and 4 bases from J, with 13 bases between. The CDR3 is made up of 15 amino acids. CDR3 DNA sequence: TGTGCCAGCAGTTTTTCGGGTCCCACTTACAATGAGCAGTTCTTC. Translated, it gives CASSFSGPTYNEQFF.

Many counts were recorded for this clonotype. The chain couples TRBV16 to TRBJ1-2; TRBD1 might be the D (5 bases). Trimming removed 4 bases at V and 4 bases at J, with 10 bases between. Germline V gives CDR1 KGHSY, CDR2 FQNENV. CDR3 size: 13 residues. The CDR3 DNA reads TGTGCCAGCAGCCCCCAGGGAAGCTATGGCTACACCTTC. Amino acids: CASSPQGSYGYTF.